Following are 10 T cell receptor beta chains from one sample sequenced in a study of PD-1 blockade in classical Hodgkin lymphoma. The protocol was immunoSEQ multiplex PCR, while the TCRdb copy is restricted to in-frame clones and leaves out a portion. In the table there are about 12,000 clones, about 82% of which are singletons. Every patient had relapsed following autologous stem cell transplantation, and cohorts differed in brentuximab vedotin exposure. The sample consisted of peripheral blood mononuclear cells (PBMCs), taken at baseline. These receptors came from a human donor with classical Hodgkin lymphoma.

This chain uses TRBV10-3 with TRBJ1-5; 8 bases match TRBD1. This CDR3 is 15 amino acids long. Trimming removed 6 bases from V and 2 bases from J; junction bases left unmatched: 6. CDR1 is ENHRY, CDR2 SYGVKD, per germline. The CDR3 region is CAISPGQVGNQPQHF. CDR3 coding DNA: TGTGCCATCAGCCCGGGACAGGTAGGCAATCAGCCCCAGCATTTT.

This clone appeared a few times. At the DNA level, this CDR3 is encoded by other sequences in the same sample as well. The CDR3 DNA follows: TGTGCCATCAGTGAGTCGGGAGACAGCAATCAGCCCCAGCATTTT. Amino acid sequence: CAISESGDSNQPQHF. This chain links TRBV10-3 with TRBJ1-5; unclear D gene. The V and J ends lost 0 bases and 1 base respectively, with 7 bases between them. The germline gives CDR1 ENHRY, CDR2 SYGVKD. This CDR3 has 15 residues.

The gene calls are TRBV5-6 and TRBJ2-3; a possible D gene is TRBD2 (5 bases). The germline V gene has CDR1 SGHDT and CDR2 YYEEEE. This CDR3 comprises 17 residues. Trimming took off 0 bases at V and 3 bases at J, with 17 bases between the two ends. The CDR3 loop reads CASSLVSEVPGTDTQYF. CDR3 coding DNA: TGTGCCAGCAGCTTGGTGAGCGAGGTGCCGGGGACAGATACGCAGTATTTT.

The chain recombines TRBV29-1 with TRBJ2-1; no clear D. The germline CDR1 and CDR2 sequences are SQVTM and ANQGSEA. The CDR3 spans 11 residues. V was cut by 8 bases and J by 6 bases, with 11 bases left in between. The chain's CDR3 is CSSVGPNEQFF. DNA of the CDR3: TGCAGCTCCGTTGGGCCCAATGAGCAGTTCTTC.

Remarks on this clone: This specimen includes other DNA sequences encoding the same CDR3. J is TRBJ2-1 and V is TRBV1; TRBD2 reflects the table's D call only, with no check against the DNA. TRBV1 is reported as a pseudogene. CDR3 length: 18 residues. CDR3 DNA: TGCACCAGCAGTCACCCTCCTGGACTAGCGGGAGACTACAATGAGCAGTTCTTC. Its translation: CTSSHPPGLAGDYNEQFF.

This chain joins TRBV6-5 and TRBJ1-3, with 9 bases that match TRBD1. This CDR3 is 14 amino acids long. Unmatched junction bases numbered 7, after V lost 5 bases and J lost 8 bases. Per the germline V gene, CDR1 is MNHEY and CDR2 is SVGAGI. CDR3 sequence reads: CASSKTGGAYTIYF. The CDR3 DNA is TGTGCCAGCAGTAAAACAGGGGGCGCGTACACCATATATTTT.

This chain joins TRBV7-9 and TRBJ2-3, with 7 bases matching TRBD1. In germline, CDR1 is SEHNR, CDR2 FQNEAQ (reference sequence). V dropped 5 bases and J dropped 0; count of bases not matched to a gene: 2. This CDR3 region has 14 residues. The CDR3 coding sequence is TGTGCCAGCAGCCGGGACAGAAGCACAGATACGCAGTATTTT. Protein sequence: CASSRDRSTDTQYF.

The DNA of the CDR3 is TGTGCCAGCAGCCGTGATACGACTAGCGGCAAATACGAGCAGTACTTC. Protein: CASSRDTTSGKYEQYF. V usage is TRBV7-2 and J usage is TRBJ2-7; TRBD2 matches 9 bases. Germline V gives CDR1 SGHTA, CDR2 FQGNSA. V lost 5 bases and J lost 4; bases outside the gene matches: 12. This CDR3 region has 16 residues. The variable domain in full, completed from reference TRBV7-2 and TRBJ2-7, reads GAGVSQSPSNKVTEKGKDVELRCDPISGHTALYWYRQSLGQGLEFLIYFQGNSAPDKSGLPSDRFSAERTGGSVSTLTIQRTQQEDSAVYLCASSRDTTSGKYEQYFGPGTRLTVT.

This chain connects TRBV9 to TRBJ2-2, with D tentatively TRBD2 (6 bases). This CDR3 comprises 17 residues. Germline V gene data show CDR1 as SGDLS and CDR2 as YYNGEE. The V end was cut by 0 bases, the J end by 1 base, with 13 bases between. CDR3 sequence (DNA): TGTGCCAGCAGCGTAGGGGTGGTAGCGGAGAACACCGGGGAGCTGTTTTTT. Translation gives CASSVGVVAENTGELFF.

Concerning this clone itself: One junction end disagrees with the germline gene, perhaps due to a read error. The gene calls are TRBV2 and TRBJ2-5; 8 bases match TRBD2. Germline lookup yields CDR1 SNHLY and CDR2 FYNNEI. This CDR3 region has 10 residues. The CDR3 sequence: CASGLATPDF. CDR3 coding DNA: TGTGCCAGCGGACTAGCTACGCCAGACTTC.